A single sample gave rise to the 24 T cell receptor beta chains below, sequenced in a study of blood T cells in healthy people across ages. Through a sample-barcoded 5' primer and a J-beta primer mix, a second PCR was run for roughly 6 to 11 cycles. A single record per CDR3 protein comes from TCRdb applying MiXCR to the 5' RACE reads. The data show about 1.5 million distinct CDR3 sequences, 40% to 45% seen once. The sequencing sample was made of blood. These receptors all stem from a woman aged 18-29 years in good health.

The chain employs TRBV6-2 or TRBV6-3 and TRBJ2-3, with D uncertain. Germline CDR1 reads MNHEY; CDR2 reads SVGEGT. The CDR3 length is 15 residues. The V end was cut by 2 bases, the J end by 5 bases, with 14 bases between. The CDR3 region has the DNA TGTGCCAGCAGTTACGCGAATCCGTCGGGAGATACGCAGTATTTT. Amino acid sequence: CASSYANPSGDTQYF.

Remarks on this clonotype: One junction end does not reproduce the germline sequence, and a read error may be involved. The V call is TRBV7-9, the J call TRBJ2-5; D is possibly TRBD1 (5 bases). The CDR3 is 15 amino acids. In germline, CDR1 is SEHNR, CDR2 FQNEAQ (reference sequence). For the CDR3, the DNA is TGTGCCGGCAGCTTAGGGCAGGGTAACCAAGAGACCCAGTACTTC. This sequence encodes CAGSLGQGNQETQYF.

This clonotype was seen more than once but under ten times. Here the CDR3 DNA reads TGTGCCAGCAGTTCGCTGGGGGGAAGATACAATGAGCAGTTCTTC. Translation: CASSSLGGRYNEQFF. This chain connects TRBV27 to TRBJ2-1, with D perhaps TRBD2 (6 bases). Germline CDR1 and CDR2: MNHEY and SMNVEV (reference sequence). This CDR3 is built from 15 residues. V was cut by 4 bases and J by 4 bases, with 14 bases left in between.

The chain employs TRBV29-1 and TRBJ2-2; possible D gene TRBD2, 5 bases. The CDR3 is 13 amino acids. CDR1 is SQVTM and CDR2 is ANQGSEA in the germline V gene. The V end was cut by 4 bases, the J end by 4 bases, with 10 bases between. CDR3 sequence (DNA): TGCAGCGTTGGTTCGGGAACCACCGGGGAGCTGTTTTTT. It translates to CSVGSGTTGELFF.

This clonotype was seen a few times. The chain combines TRBV11-2 with TRBJ2-1; 10 bases are shared with TRBD2. V trimming: 6 bases; J trimming: 4 bases; junction bases outside the gene matches: 3. The germline V gene encodes CDR1 SGHAT and CDR2 FQNNGV. The CDR3 consists of 14 residues. In DNA, the CDR3 is TGTGCCAGCAGGAGCGGGGGGGGTTACAATGAGCAGTTCTTC. Protein: CASRSGGGYNEQFF.

This clonotype has a handful of counts. The chain has TRBV20-1 and TRBJ2-4, with 7 positions matching TRBD1. This CDR3 is built from 12 residues. Germline V gives CDR1 DFQATT, CDR2 SNEGSKA (reference sequence). V dropped 2 bases and J dropped 6; count of bases not matched to a gene: 1. CDR3 in DNA: TGCAGTGCTAGAAGGGACAGAAACATTCAGTACTTC. This gives the protein CSARRDRNIQYF.

About this clonotype itself: The junction does not match germline at one end; this may be a read error. The V call is TRBV12-3 or TRBV12-4, the J call TRBJ1-2, with D possibly TRBD1 on 5 matching bases. The CDR3 runs 13 residues. CDR3 sequence: CASSLRGNYDYTF. The CDR3 coding sequence is TGTGCCAGCAGTTTAAGGGGCAACTATGACTACACCTTC.

This clonotype was seen only once. This chain uses TRBV6-2 or TRBV6-3 with TRBJ2-3; D is unclear. The CDR3 runs 11 residues. Germline V lookup: CDR1 MNHEY, CDR2 SVGEGT. Trimming pared 7 bases from V and 8 bases from J, leaving 10 bases between. The DNA of the CDR3 is TGTGCCAGCACCCAGAAAAGTACGCAGTATTTT. Translating gives CASTQKSTQYF.

V is TRBV9 and J is TRBJ2-4; perhaps TRBD2 as D (6 bases). The assigned J gene may be wrong: the sequence end matches TRBJ2-5 better. This CDR3 contains 16 residues. CDR1 is SGDLS and CDR2 is YYNGEE in the germline V gene. CDR3 sequence reads: CASSVADSGLSETQYF. Written as DNA, the CDR3 is TGTGCCAGCAGCGTAGCGGATAGCGGTCTCTCGGAGACCCAGTACTTC.

The chain has TRBV4-2 and TRBJ2-1; D gene unclear. Germline V gene data show CDR1 as LGHNA and CDR2 as YNFKEQ. V lost 4 bases and J 2 bases, leaving 15 bases between the germline ends. The CDR3 is made up of 16 amino acids. The CDR3 DNA sequence: TGTGCCAGCAGCCCGAGTGTGTATTCGACCTACAATGAGCAGTTCTTC. Translation gives CASSPSVYSTYNEQFF.

The V gene is TRBV4-1, the J gene TRBJ2-7; 14 bases match TRBD2. V lost 0 bases and J lost 3; bases outside the gene matches: 7. The V gene's germline CDR1 is MGHRA and CDR2 YSYEKL. The CDR3 covers 18 residues. CDR3 in DNA: TGCGCCAGCAGCCAAGATCTAGGACTAGCGGGAGGATACTACGAGCAGTACTTC. Translation: CASSQDLGLAGGYYEQYF.

This clonotype was counted only a few times. The rearrangement links TRBV2 to TRBJ1-1; a possible D gene is TRBD1 (5 bases). CDR3 size: 14 residues. The V gene's germline CDR1 is SNHLY and CDR2 FYNNEI. Trimming took 3 bases from V and 5 from J, leaving 13 bases between them. DNA of the CDR3: TGTGCCAGCAGTGACGGGGGAGGAGGAACTGAAGCTTTCTTT. Translating it yields CASSDGGGGTEAFF.

This clonotype was seen a few times. The chain carries TRBV7-3 and TRBJ2-3, with D hard to call. Trimming shortened V by 5 bases and J by 2 bases, and 23 bases separated the two germline ends. The CDR3 is 18 residues long. Germline V lookup: CDR1 SGHTA, CDR2 FQGTGA. The DNA for the CDR3 is TGTGCCAGCAGCCCCGACGGGCTCCCCCTTGGAAACACAGATACGCAGTATTTT. As protein: CASSPDGLPLGNTDTQYF. The entire variable domain, with the rest obtained from reference TRBV7-3 and TRBJ2-3, is as follows: GAGVSQTPSNKVTEKGKYVELRCDPISGHTALYWYRQSLGQGPEFLIYFQGTGAADDSGLPNDRFFAVRPEGSVSTLKIQRTERGDSAVYLCASSPDGLPLGNTDTQYFGPGTRLTVL.

The table lists this clonotype with a few counts. V is TRBV29-1 and J is TRBJ2-1; TRBD1 might be the D (6 bases). The CDR3 loop spans 15 amino acids. Germline V CDR1 and CDR2: SQVTM, ANQGSEA. The V gene lost 5 bases and the J gene lost 3 bases, with 17 bases spanning the gap. CDR3 region: CSVQLTGTYYNEQFF. The CDR3 DNA follows: TGCAGCGTTCAGCTCACCGGGACATACTACAATGAGCAGTTCTTC.

In its sample, this clonotype was seen a few times. The chain couples TRBV20-1 to TRBJ1-2, with D hard to call. From germline, CDR1 is DFQATT and CDR2 SNEGSKA (reference sequence). V lost 6 bases and J lost 6, with 8 bases in between. The CDR3 is 10 amino acids. The DNA of the CDR3 is TGCAGTGCCCATTCGGATGGCTACACCTTC. Translated: CSAHSDGYTF.

Written as DNA, the CDR3 is TGTGCCAGCAGTTTAGGTACAGCTTCCATCTCCTACGAGCAGTACTTC. This encodes CASSLGTASISYEQYF. The chain employs TRBV12-3 or TRBV12-4 and TRBJ2-7; the D is unclear. Deletions cut 1 base from V and 0 bases from J, with 13 bases between. CDR3 length: 16 residues.

The CDR3: CASSSGTDSPNYGYTF. The CDR3, as DNA: TGTGCCAGCAGCTCCGGGACGGATTCACCTAACTATGGCTACACCTTC. This chain connects TRBV7-2 to TRBJ1-2; TRBD1 might be the D (5 bases). V was shortened by 4 bases and J by 0 bases, with 15 bases between the two germline ends. The CDR3 runs to 16 residues. CDR1 is SGHTA, CDR2 FQGNSA, per germline.

V usage is TRBV30 and J usage is TRBJ2-7, with 7 bases lining up with TRBD1. V shed 0 bases, J shed 2 bases, and the junction held 4 bases outside the gene matches. The germline V gene encodes CDR1 GTSNPN and CDR2 SVGIG (reference sequence). The CDR3 has 14 amino acids. CDR3 amino acids: CAWSVGDSPYEQYF. The CDR3 DNA reads TGTGCCTGGAGTGTAGGGGACAGCCCCTACGAGCAGTACTTC.

J is TRBJ2-6 and V is TRBV6-5, with D hard to call. CDR3 length: 18 residues. Between the trimmed V and J ends, which lost 1 base and 0 bases, there was a span of 13 bases. The V gene's germline CDR1 is MNHEY and CDR2 SVGAGI. CDR3 sequence (DNA): TGTGCCAGCAGTTACTATTTAGGACCGAGCTCTGGGGCCAACGTCCTGACTTTC. It translates to CASSYYLGPSSGANVLTF.

Many counts were recorded for this clonotype. The chain combines TRBV12-3 or TRBV12-4 with TRBJ1-5; 10 nucleotides align to TRBD1. This CDR3 comprises 13 residues. The V gene end was trimmed by 6 bases and the J gene end by 6 bases; junction bases not matched to a gene: 2. The CDR3 DNA is TGTGCCAGCAGGGGACAGGGGAGTCAGCCCCAGCATTTT. Translated: CASRGQGSQPQHF.

In the case of this clonotype: One junction end disagrees with the germline gene, perhaps due to a read error. The V call is TRBV12-3 or TRBV12-4, the J call TRBJ1-2, with D possibly matching TRBD1 (5 bases). The CDR3 contains 21 residues. In nucleotides, the CDR3 is TGTGCCAGCAGTTTTGGCCTCCGTGGTGTTTGGGGGGAGGGAGCCCACTACGGCTACACCTTC. Protein product: CASSFGLRGVWGEGAHYGYTF.

The CDR3 region has the DNA TGTGCCTCAGCAGCACCTAACGAGCAGTACTTC. Translating gives CASAAPNEQYF. The genes are TRBV27 and TRBJ2-7; D remains ambiguous. Deletions cut 11 bases from V and 5 bases from J, with 13 bases between. The CDR3 contains 11 residues. Germline CDR1 reads MNHEY; CDR2 reads SMNVEV (reference sequence).

The V call is TRBV3-1, the J call TRBJ2-5; D possibly matches TRBD1 or TRBD2 (5 bases each). The V end lost 2 bases, the J end lost 11 bases, and 27 bases lay between the germline ends. Germline V gene lookup returns CDR1 LGHDT and CDR2 YNNKEL (reference sequence). The CDR3 consists of 17 residues. The CDR3 DNA reads as TGTGCCAGCAGCCAAAAACGATCTTGGGACGGAGACAATGAGCAGTACTTC. It codes for CASSQKRSWDGDNEQYF.

This chain joins TRBV25-1 and TRBJ2-1, with D possibly being TRBD2 (5 bases). In germline, CDR1 is MGHDK, CDR2 SYGVNS. This CDR3 comprises 13 residues. The V end was cut by 1 base, the J end by 9 bases, with 10 bases between. CDR3 protein: CASSELRRSEQFF. As DNA, the CDR3 is TGTGCCAGCAGTGAATTACGGAGGAGTGAGCAGTTCTTC.